Each of the 23 T cell receptor beta chains below was sequenced from the same sample in a study of regulatory T cells in long-lasting Graves disease. Sequencing libraries for TCR beta were prepared with iRepertoire HTBI primers and Arm-PCR of CDR3 regions. Using its own MiXCR run on the multiplex PCR reads, TCRdb lists one record per CDR3 protein. The sample shows about 440,000 distinct CDR3 sequences, 15% to 20% of them seen only once. Time point indicated: newly diagnosed GD, antithyroid drugs for less than 3 months. After RNA was extracted from PBMCs, the TCR library was made from it. These data were also filed under a second study, of T cells in Graves' hyperthyroidism and ophthalmopathy.

The sequencing here drew on peripheral blood mononuclear cells (PBMCs), taken at new diagnosis, from a patient treated with antithyroid drugs. The receptors here all came from a woman between 18 and 30 years old with Graves disease.

This clonotype was recorded at least ten times. V is TRBV27 and J is TRBJ1-1; D remains unclear. The CDR3 runs 14 residues. Germline lookup yields CDR1 MNHEY and CDR2 SMNVEV (reference sequence). V was shortened by 6 bases and J by 4 bases, with 15 bases between the two germline ends. CDR3 sequence reads: CASSLMNSVTEAFF. The CDR3, as DNA: TGTGCCAGCAGCTTAATGAACAGTGTCACTGAAGCTTTCTTT.

This clonotype was counted ten times or more. The chain joins TRBV27 to TRBJ2-3, with a possible D match to TRBD1 (6 bases). Between the trimmed V and J ends, which lost 6 bases and 2 bases, there was a span of 12 bases. The germline V gene encodes CDR1 MNHEY and CDR2 SMNVEV (reference sequence). This CDR3 has 14 residues. CDR3 DNA: TGTGCCAGCAGCGCAGGGGCCTACACAGATACGCAGTATTTT. Translating gives CASSAGAYTDTQYF.

The sample holds many counts of this clonotype. The chain links TRBV2 to TRBJ2-3, with 7 bases identical to TRBD2. With V trimmed by 3 bases and J by 1 base, 4 bases remained unmatched. Looked up from germline, CDR1 is SNHLY and CDR2 is FYNNEI. The CDR3 extends over 15 amino acids. For the CDR3, the DNA is TGTGCCAGCAGTGACTTAGCGGGCCGCACAGATACGCAGTATTTT. This gives the protein CASSDLAGRTDTQYF.

There are many counts of this clonotype. This chain uses TRBV12-3 or TRBV12-4 with TRBJ2-1; 16 nucleotides agree with TRBD2. This CDR3 has 18 amino acids. V lost 7 bases, J lost 3 bases, and 9 bases stayed unmatched. This chain's CDR3 is CASIPGLAGGPVYNEQFF. In DNA form, the CDR3 reads TGTGCCAGCATACCGGGACTAGCGGGAGGGCCGGTCTACAATGAGCAGTTCTTC.

This clonotype was recorded at least ten times. The chain combines TRBV12-3 or TRBV12-4 with TRBJ2-7, with TRBD1 matching 7 bases. This CDR3 has 16 residues. V lost 5 bases and J lost 2; bases outside the gene matches: 12. The CDR3 nucleotides are TGTGCCAGCAGTCCCTCTCGAGGGGGCTCAACCTACGAGCAGTACTTC. It translates to CASSPSRGGSTYEQYF.

The sample holds many counts of this clonotype. V usage is TRBV29-1 and J usage is TRBJ2-3, with 7 nucleotides matching TRBD2. The CDR3 loop spans 16 amino acids. CDR1 and CDR2 (germline): SQVTM, ANQGSEA. With V trimmed by 0 bases and J by 1 base, 7 bases remained unmatched. CDR3 sequence (DNA): TGCAGCGTTGAAGACGTGAGCGGGAAACGCACAGATACGCAGTATTTT. Amino acid sequence: CSVEDVSGKRTDTQYF.

This clonotype showed up many times. The rearrangement joins TRBV6-2 or TRBV6-3 to TRBJ2-1, with 9 bases identical to TRBD2. V shed 0 bases and J 3 bases; nucleotides not matched to a gene: 6. CDR1 is MNHEY and CDR2 is SVGEGT in the germline V gene. This CDR3 region has 17 residues. In DNA, the CDR3 is TGTGCCAGCAGTTACTCAGGGGCTAGCGGGATCTACAATGAGCAGTTCTTC. Translated, it gives CASSYSGASGIYNEQFF.

This clonotype was counted only a few times. The V call is TRBV15, the J call TRBJ1-2, with no clear D. The CDR3 is made up of 11 amino acids. Trimming shortened V by 3 bases and J by 4 bases, and 3 bases separated the two germline ends. CDR1 is LNHNV and CDR2 is YYDKDF in the germline V gene (reference sequence). The CDR3, as DNA: TGTGCCACCAGCAGTTCCTATGGCTACACCTTC. Translated, it gives CATSSSYGYTF. Complete variable domain (other parts from reference TRBV15 and TRBJ1-2): DAMVIQNPRYQVTQFGKPVTLSCSQTLNHNVMYWYQQKSSQAPKLLFHYYDKDFNNEADTPDNFQSRRPNTSFCFLDIRSPGLGDTAMYLCATSSSYGYTFGSGTRLTVV.

This clonotype was counted at least ten times. The chain joins TRBV28 to TRBJ1-1; D is unresolved. Per the germline V gene, CDR1 is MDHEN and CDR2 is SYDVKM. This CDR3 is built from 13 residues. The ends were cut back, 5 bases at V and 1 base at J, with 8 bases in the middle. CDR3 in DNA: TGTGCCAGCAGTAACCGGGCGAACACTGAAGCTTTCTTT. This codes for CASSNRANTEAFF.

This clonotype turned up a few times. The V and J genes are TRBV19 and TRBJ2-2; TRBD1 matches at 8 bases. The CDR3 extends over 16 amino acids. V shed 3 bases, J shed 4 bases, and the junction held 7 bases outside the gene matches. Germline CDR1 and CDR2: LNHDA and SQIVND (reference sequence). CDR3 loop: CASSMLGQGGTGELFF. In DNA form, the CDR3 reads TGTGCCAGTAGTATGTTAGGACAGGGCGGCACCGGGGAGCTGTTTTTT.

As for this clonotype: The conserved phenylalanine or tryptophan is not found at the CDR3 terminus, so this likely reflects a read error. The chain couples TRBV13 to TRBJ2-1; 11 bases map to TRBD2. Per germline, CDR1 PRHDT and CDR2 FYEKMQ (reference sequence). The CDR3 runs to 16 residues. CDR3 coding DNA: TGTGCCAGCAGCACCCTTAGCGGGAGGGCCTGGAATGGGCAGTTCGTC. This translates into CASSTLSGRAWNGQFV.

The gene calls are TRBV2 and TRBJ2-7; 9 bases map to TRBD2. This CDR3 is built from 16 residues. J lost 0 bases, V lost 5 bases, and 8 bases had no gene match. Germline V gene lookup returns CDR1 SNHLY and CDR2 FYNNEI. The CDR3 spells CASSPLAGPVSYEQYF. CDR3 nucleotide sequence: TGTGCCAGCAGTCCACTAGCGGGTCCCGTCTCCTACGAGCAGTACTTC.

This clonotype was detected many times. The chain is built from TRBV29-1 and TRBJ1-2; D unclear. There are 11 residues in the CDR3. V lost 4 bases to trimming and J lost 2 bases, with 5 bases between them. Germline loops: CDR1 SQVTM, CDR2 ANQGSEA. The CDR3 region has the DNA TGCAGCGTTGCGGTGAACTATGGCTACACCTTC. It translates to CSVAVNYGYTF.

There are many counts of this clonotype. The rearrangement joins TRBV28 to TRBJ2-1; TRBD2 aligns across 10 bases. Germline CDR1 is MDHEN and CDR2 is SYDVKM. The CDR3 length is 14 residues. The trim removed 8 bases at V and 7 bases at J, leaving 8 bases unmatched. CDR3 loop: CASGASGRVNEQFF. Written as DNA, the CDR3 is TGTGCCAGCGGGGCCAGCGGGAGGGTTAATGAGCAGTTCTTC.

V is TRBV3-1 and J is TRBJ2-3; tentatively, D is TRBD2 (6 bases). The ends were cut back, 2 bases at V and 1 base at J, with 13 bases in the middle. There are 16 residues in the CDR3. Germline CDR1 is LGHDT and CDR2 is YNNKEL (reference sequence). The CDR3 sequence: CASSQFRDSRTDTQYF. In nucleotides, the CDR3 is TGTGCCAGCAGCCAATTCCGGGACTCCCGCACAGATACGCAGTATTTT.

Many counts were recorded for this clonotype. This chain connects TRBV5-1 to TRBJ2-7, with 7 nucleotides matching TRBD2. CDR3 length equals 14 residues. Germline V gene lookup returns CDR1 SGHRS and CDR2 YFSETQ. Trimming removed 4 bases from V and 5 bases from J; junction bases left unmatched: 9. For the CDR3, the DNA is TGCGCCAGCAGCCTGCGGGGGACCCCCCACGAGCAGTACTTC. Protein sequence: CASSLRGTPHEQYF.

This clonotype was counted many times. The chain couples TRBV27 to TRBJ2-7; 11 bases map to TRBD2. J gave up 0 bases and V 3 bases, and 16 bases lay outside the gene matches. From germline, CDR1 is MNHEY and CDR2 SMNVEV (reference sequence). The CDR3 runs 20 residues. The CDR3 DNA reads as TGTGCCAGCAGTTTCCTCCGACCGGGACTAGCGGCCGACAGCTCCTACGAGCAGTACTTC. This codes for CASSFLRPGLAADSSYEQYF.

With respect to this clonotype: A much larger clonotype is one base distant, so this may be a read error. V is TRBV28 and J is TRBJ2-1, with 8 bases lining up with TRBD2. CDR1 and CDR2 (germline): MDHEN, SYDVKM. CDR3 length: 15 amino acids. CDR3 region: CVSRPGTRRFNEQFF. In nucleotides, the CDR3 is TGTGTCAGCAGGCCAGGGACTAGGCGGTTCAATGAGCAGTTCTTC.

The J gene is TRBJ2-4, the V gene TRBV24-1; 7 bases are shared with TRBD1. Germline CDR1 and CDR2: KGHDR and SFDVKD. V dropped 3 bases and J dropped 4; count of bases not matched to a gene: 8. The CDR3 sequence is 16 residues long. The CDR3 DNA sequence: TGTGCCACCAGTGATCCGAGACCGGGACAGAAAAACATTCAGTACTTC. It specifies CATSDPRPGQKNIQYF.

In regard to this clonotype: This may stem from a read error, because a much larger clone lies one nucleotide away. The chain uses TRBV20-1 and TRBJ2-7, with TRBD1 identical over 8 bases. Trimming cost V 7 bases and J 5 bases; bases outside gene matches: 13. Germline V CDR1 and CDR2: DFQATT, SNEGSKA (reference sequence). The CDR3 runs to 14 residues. CDR3 DNA sequence: TGCAGTGATGGTTCCGAGACAGGGGTTGACGAGCAGTACTTC. It encodes CSDGSETGVDEQYF.

The CDR3 nucleotides read TGTGCCAGCAGTATACGACAGGGGGTAGTTGATGAGCAGTTCTTC. The encoded protein is CASSIRQGVVDEQFF. The chain uses TRBV27 and TRBJ2-1; 9 bases are a match to TRBD1. Germline V gives CDR1 MNHEY, CDR2 SMNVEV (reference sequence). This CDR3 is built from 15 residues. With 5 bases clipped from V and 8 bases from J, the junction kept 10 bases outside the gene matches.

This chain links TRBV27 with TRBJ2-2, with 8 bases aligning to TRBD2. The CDR3 extends over 16 amino acids. The germline gives CDR1 MNHEY, CDR2 SMNVEV (reference sequence). The J segment lost 2 bases and the V segment lost 8 bases, leaving 10 bases of the junction unmatched. CDR3 sequence reads: CASGLLAGSNTGELFF. The CDR3 nucleotides are TGTGCCAGCGGATTGTTAGCGGGATCCAACACCGGGGAGCTGTTTTTT.

This clonotype was seen many times. A junction end diverges from the germline sequence, so it may reflect a read error. The chain joins TRBV3-1 to TRBJ1-1; 9 bases match TRBD1. The germline V gene encodes CDR1 LGHDT and CDR2 YNNKEL (reference sequence). CDR3 size: 15 residues. This chain's CDR3 is CASTQDRGIYTEAFF. The CDR3 DNA is TGTGCCAGCACCCAAGACAGGGGGATTTACACTGAAGCTTTCTTT.